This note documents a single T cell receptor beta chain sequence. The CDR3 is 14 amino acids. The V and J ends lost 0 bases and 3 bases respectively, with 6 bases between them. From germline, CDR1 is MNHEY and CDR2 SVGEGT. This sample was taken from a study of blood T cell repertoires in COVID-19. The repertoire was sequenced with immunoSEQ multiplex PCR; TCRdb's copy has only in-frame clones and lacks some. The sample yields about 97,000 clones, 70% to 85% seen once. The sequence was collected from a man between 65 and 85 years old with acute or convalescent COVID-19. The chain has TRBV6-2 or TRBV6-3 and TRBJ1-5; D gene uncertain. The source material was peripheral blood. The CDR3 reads CASSYSRVNQPQHF. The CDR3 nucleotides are TGTGCCAGCAGTTACTCGAGAGTCAATCAGCCCCAGCATTTT.